These 28 T cell receptor beta chains originate from one sample sequenced in a study of GPR56 and killer-like receptors on CD4 memory cells. Five CD4+ populations, defined by killer cell lectin-like receptor and GPR56 markers, were sorted by FACS. TCRdb re-called the reads; one entry per CDR3 protein, DNA not given. The repertoire shows fewer than 2,500 distinct CDR3 sequences; the top ten hold about 3.8%. Source material: memory CD4+ T cells from blood. These TCRs come from a human donor in good health.

By frequency, this clonotype registers large. This sequence joins TRBV19 and TRBJ1-1; TCRdb's D gene call, TRBD1, goes unchecked for lack of DNA. The germline V gene has CDR1 LNHDA and CDR2 SQIVND (reference sequence). The CDR3 runs to 17 residues. The chain's CDR3 is CASSIGRSGVENTEAFF.

This chain's CDR3 is CASSVPTGREQYF. The V and J genes are TRBV11-2 and TRBJ2-7; checking the TCRdb D call of TRBD1 is not possible without DNA. The CDR3 has 13 residues. Per germline, CDR1 SGHAT and CDR2 FQNNGV. Drawing the rest from reference TRBV11-2 and TRBJ2-7, the complete variable domain is EAGVAQSPRYKIIEKRQSVAFWCNPISGHATLYWYQQILGQGPKLLIQFQNNGVVDDSQLPKDRFSAERLKGVDSTLKIQPAKLEDSAVYLCASSVPTGREQYFGPGTRLTVT.

This clonotype shows up as medium-sized by frequency. The chain has TRBV27 and TRBJ1-6; TCRdb designates TRBD1, a call that cannot be tested without DNA. The V gene's germline CDR1 is MNHEY and CDR2 SMNVEV (reference sequence). The CDR3 contains 12 residues. The CDR3 loop reads CASSLWGESLHF.

Considering frequency, this clonotype is medium-sized (0.01 to 0.1%). The chain joins TRBV5-6 to TRBJ2-3. CDR3 length: 12 amino acids. The germline CDR1 and CDR2 sequences are SGHDT and YYEEEE. The CDR3 spells CASSLGADTQYF.

This clonotype is deemed large by its frequency. This chain links TRBV6-1 with TRBJ1-5; TCRdb's D gene call, TRBD1, goes unchecked for lack of DNA. In germline, CDR1 is MNHNS, CDR2 SASEGT. The CDR3 totals 15 residues. The CDR3 is CASSDIQGIDQPQHF.

In terms of frequency, this clonotype is medium-sized. The chain uses TRBV19 and TRBJ2-5; the D gene TCRdb calls, TRBD1, cannot be checked with no DNA. The CDR3 is made up of 15 amino acids. Per the germline V gene, CDR1 is LNHDA and CDR2 is SQIVND (reference sequence). The CDR3 is CASSMGLGPGETQYF.

This clonotype is medium-sized by frequency. This chain connects TRBV30 to TRBJ2-1; TCRdb's D call, TRBD2, is unchecked because there is no DNA. This CDR3 is 14 amino acids long. Looked up from germline, CDR1 is GTSNPN and CDR2 is SVGIG (reference sequence). The CDR3 spells CAWERGVSYNEQFF.

Considering frequency, this clonotype is medium-sized. The genes are TRBV27 and TRBJ2-2; the TCRdb call, TRBD1, lacks DNA for checking. The CDR3 is 19 residues long. Germline lookup yields CDR1 MNHEY and CDR2 SMNVEV (reference sequence). CDR3 in amino acids: CASSLLMADRGTVTGELFF.

The rearrangement links TRBV20-1 to TRBJ1-6; TCRdb picks TRBD1, but there is no DNA to check that call. The length of the CDR3 is 15 residues. Germline V gene sequence: CDR1 DFQATT, CDR2 SNEGSKA (reference sequence). CDR3 loop: CSAREGHWYNSPLHF.

Here the CDR3 reads CATTGQRNTVGYTF. The chain joins TRBV11-2 to TRBJ1-2; TCRdb's D gene call, TRBD1, goes unchecked for lack of DNA. The CDR3 sequence is 14 residues long. Germline V gene lookup returns CDR1 SGHAT and CDR2 FQNNGV.

The chain joins TRBV20-1 to TRBJ1-2; TCRdb's assignment of TRBD1 cannot be checked, as there is no DNA. This CDR3 has 14 amino acids. CDR1 is DFQATT, CDR2 SNEGSKA, per germline (reference sequence). The CDR3 spells CSASLPRGGYGYTF.

V usage is TRBV20-1 and J usage is TRBJ2-1; checking the TCRdb D call of TRBD2 is not possible without DNA. The CDR3 has 14 residues. The germline V gene has CDR1 DFQATT and CDR2 SNEGSKA (reference sequence). The CDR3 here is CSARIAGGPREQFF.

V gene TRBV11-2 combines with J gene TRBJ2-1; checking the TCRdb D call of TRBD2 is not possible without DNA. This CDR3 is built from 16 residues. Germline V gene sequence: CDR1 SGHAT, CDR2 FQNNGV. The chain's CDR3 is CASSLVAGLAHNEQFF.

The chain employs TRBV20-1 and TRBJ2-3; TCRdb indicates TRBD2, and absent DNA this call remains unverified. This CDR3 has 13 residues. The germline V gene encodes CDR1 DFQATT and CDR2 SNEGSKA (reference sequence). The CDR3 sequence: CSARGRATDTQYF.

This chain uses TRBV28 with TRBJ2-7; TCRdb's assignment of TRBD1 cannot be checked, as there is no DNA. The V gene's germline CDR1 is MDHEN and CDR2 SYDVKM. This CDR3 has 17 amino acids. This CDR3 is CASSSPSSTGSSYEQYF.

The CDR3 sequence is CASSERDDTQYF. The rearrangement uses TRBV2 and TRBJ2-3. The CDR3 loop spans 12 amino acids. Germline V gene data show CDR1 as SNHLY and CDR2 as FYNNEI.

This chain links TRBV20-1 with TRBJ2-3; TCRdb designates TRBD2, a call that cannot be tested without DNA. Germline CDR1 and CDR2: DFQATT and SNEGSKA (reference sequence). CDR3 length: 16 residues. The CDR3 spells CSARGSRSGRAAAQYF.

V usage is TRBV12-3 or TRBV12-4 and J usage is TRBJ2-5; as DNA is missing, the TRBD2 call by TCRdb cannot be tested. The CDR3 is made up of 15 amino acids. The chain's CDR3 is CASSRGRTLQETQYF.

The V and J genes are TRBV12-3 or TRBV12-4 and TRBJ2-2. There are 13 residues in the CDR3. This CDR3 reads CASSSGFRGELFF.

In terms of frequency, this clonotype is medium-sized. This chain links TRBV7-9 with TRBJ1-2; as DNA is missing, the TRBD1 call by TCRdb cannot be tested. The CDR3 totals 14 residues. Germline V CDR1 and CDR2: SEHNR, FQNEAQ (reference sequence). CDR3 amino acids: CASYRQGRSYGYTF.

Here the CDR3 reads CASRGQKIAGGGGTQYF. The chain uses TRBV6-1 and TRBJ2-3; TCRdb outputs TRBD2, but without DNA this stays unchecked. The CDR3 is 17 residues long. Germline V lookup: CDR1 MNHNS, CDR2 SASEGT.

The rearrangement joins TRBV7-9 to TRBJ2-2; TCRdb designates TRBD1, a call that cannot be tested without DNA. This CDR3 comprises 14 residues. Germline CDR1 reads SEHNR; CDR2 reads FQNEAQ (reference sequence). The CDR3 region is CASSPPTRSGELFF.

This clonotype is large (0.1 to 1%) by frequency. The chain's CDR3 is CASEQLGEQFF. The chain is built from TRBV6-6 and TRBJ2-1. This CDR3 has 11 amino acids. CDR1 is MNHNY, CDR2 SVGAGI, per germline (reference sequence).

This chain connects TRBV7-9 to TRBJ1-1. Per the germline V gene, CDR1 is SEHNR and CDR2 is FQNEAQ (reference sequence). CDR3 length equals 11 residues. The CDR3 sequence: CASSQTMGAFF.

The chain has TRBV7-9 and TRBJ2-5. This CDR3 has 11 residues. Germline V gene sequence: CDR1 SEHNR, CDR2 FQNEAQ (reference sequence). CDR3: CASSLSETQYF.

This chain links TRBV20-1 with TRBJ2-1. CDR1 DFQATT and CDR2 SNEGSKA come from the germline V gene (reference sequence). This CDR3 spans 14 amino acids. The CDR3 protein is CSARDQSVRDEQFF.

This clonotype is classed as medium-sized by frequency. The chain recombines TRBV6-1 with TRBJ2-5. This CDR3 is built from 15 residues. Germline V gene data show CDR1 as MNHNS and CDR2 as SASEGT. The chain's CDR3 is CASSQVTANQETQYF.

Frequency places this clonotype as medium-sized. V and J are TRBV7-2 and TRBJ1-1; TCRdb designates TRBD1, a call that cannot be tested without DNA. The CDR3 is 14 residues long. The germline gives CDR1 SGHTA, CDR2 FQGNSA. This CDR3 reads CASSLLRPPHEAFF.